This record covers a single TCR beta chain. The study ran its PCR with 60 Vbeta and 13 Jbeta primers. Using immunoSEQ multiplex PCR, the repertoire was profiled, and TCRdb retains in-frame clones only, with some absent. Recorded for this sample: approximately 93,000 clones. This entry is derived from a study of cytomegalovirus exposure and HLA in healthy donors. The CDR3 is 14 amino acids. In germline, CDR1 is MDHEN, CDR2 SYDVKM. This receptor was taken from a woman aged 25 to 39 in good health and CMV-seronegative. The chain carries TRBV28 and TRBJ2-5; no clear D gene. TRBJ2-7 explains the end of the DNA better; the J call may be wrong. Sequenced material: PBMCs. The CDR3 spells CASSFTPWLYEQYF. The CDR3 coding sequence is TGTGCCAGCAGTTTTACTCCCTGGTTGTACGAGCAGTACTTC.